This TCR beta chain was retrieved from a study of T cells after yellow fever vaccination. Notes on the study in general: The CD4 compartment and the CD8 compartment contained a small share of clonotypes in common.

Via MiXCR, TCRdb re-called the 5' RACE reads, giving one row per CDR3 protein. The table lists 310,000 or so distinct CDR3 sequences, around 6.8% of them singletons. Per the germline V gene, CDR1 is KGHSH and CDR2 is LQKENI. The CDR3 is made up of 14 amino acids. Trimming at V came to 4 bases and at J to 7 bases, leaving 9 bases not matched to a gene. On this clonotype: Antigen: not known.

The J gene is TRBJ2-7, the V gene TRBV18; TRBD1 aligns across 8 bases. Sequencing was performed on PBMCs, taken about 49 days after the first yellow fever vaccination. This TCR was recovered from a man aged 18-30 years who received the YFV17D yellow fever vaccine. CDR3 nucleotide sequence: TGTGCCAGCTCACAAGAGGACAGGGTGATGGAGCAGTACTTC. It translates to CASSQEDRVMEQYF.